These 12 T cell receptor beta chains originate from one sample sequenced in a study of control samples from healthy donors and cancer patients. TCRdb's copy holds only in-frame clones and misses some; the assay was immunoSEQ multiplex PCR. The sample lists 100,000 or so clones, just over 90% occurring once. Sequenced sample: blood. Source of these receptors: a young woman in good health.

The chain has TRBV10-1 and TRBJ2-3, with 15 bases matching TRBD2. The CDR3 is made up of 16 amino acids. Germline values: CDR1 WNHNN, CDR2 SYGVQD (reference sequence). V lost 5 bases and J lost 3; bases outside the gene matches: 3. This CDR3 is CASSSGLAGGTDTQYF. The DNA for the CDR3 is TGCGCCAGCAGTTCCGGACTAGCGGGAGGGACAGATACGCAGTATTTT.

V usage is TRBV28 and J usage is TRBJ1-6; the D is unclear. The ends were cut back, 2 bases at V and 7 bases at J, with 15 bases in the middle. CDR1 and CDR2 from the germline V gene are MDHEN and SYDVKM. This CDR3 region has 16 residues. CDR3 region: CASSLPPLGGNSPLHF. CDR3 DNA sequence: TGTGCCAGCAGTTTACCCCCCTTGGGTGGCAATTCACCCCTCCACTTT.

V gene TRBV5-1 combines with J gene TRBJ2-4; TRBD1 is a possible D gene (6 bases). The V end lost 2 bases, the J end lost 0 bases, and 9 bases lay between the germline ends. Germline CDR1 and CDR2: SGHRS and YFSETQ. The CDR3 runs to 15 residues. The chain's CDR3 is CASSFTGLAKNIQYF. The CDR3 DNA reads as TGCGCCAGCAGCTTCACAGGGTTAGCCAAAAACATTCAGTACTTC.

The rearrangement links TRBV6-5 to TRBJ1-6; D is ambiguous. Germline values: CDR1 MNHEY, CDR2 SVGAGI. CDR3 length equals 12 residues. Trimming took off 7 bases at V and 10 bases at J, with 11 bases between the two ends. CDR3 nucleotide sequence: TGTGCCAGCACCTTTCTAGGATCACCCCTCCACTTT. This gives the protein CASTFLGSPLHF.

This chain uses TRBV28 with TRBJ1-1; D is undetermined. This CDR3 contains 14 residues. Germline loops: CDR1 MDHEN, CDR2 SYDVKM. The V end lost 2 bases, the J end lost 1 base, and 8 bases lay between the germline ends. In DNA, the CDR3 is TGTGCCAGCAGTTTAATCAGGAAGAACACTGAAGCTTTCTTT. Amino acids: CASSLIRKNTEAFF.

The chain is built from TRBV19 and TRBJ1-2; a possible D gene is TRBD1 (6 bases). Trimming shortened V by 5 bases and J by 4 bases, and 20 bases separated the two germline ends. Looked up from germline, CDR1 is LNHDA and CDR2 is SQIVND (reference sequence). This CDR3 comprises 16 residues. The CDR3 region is CASSPYYRVGGYGYTF. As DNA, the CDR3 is TGTGCCAGTAGTCCCTACTACAGGGTTGGTGGCTATGGCTACACCTTC.

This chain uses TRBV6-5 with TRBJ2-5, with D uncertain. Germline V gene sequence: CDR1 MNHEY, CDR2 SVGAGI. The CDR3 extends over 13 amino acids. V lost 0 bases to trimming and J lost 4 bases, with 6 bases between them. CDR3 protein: CASSYSRVETQYF. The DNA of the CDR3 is TGTGCCAGCAGTTACTCCCGCGTAGAGACCCAGTACTTC.

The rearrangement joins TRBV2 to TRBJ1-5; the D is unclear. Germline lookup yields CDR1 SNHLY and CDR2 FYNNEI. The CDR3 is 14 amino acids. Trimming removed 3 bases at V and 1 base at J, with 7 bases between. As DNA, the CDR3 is TGTGCCAGCAGTGAGTTTGACAGCAATCAGCCCCAGCATTTT. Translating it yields CASSEFDSNQPQHF.

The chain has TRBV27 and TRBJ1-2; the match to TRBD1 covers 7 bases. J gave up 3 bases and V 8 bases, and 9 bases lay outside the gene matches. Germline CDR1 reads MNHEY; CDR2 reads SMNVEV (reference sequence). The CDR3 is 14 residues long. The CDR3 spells CASGDVGGDYGYTF. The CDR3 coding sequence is TGTGCCAGCGGCGACGTAGGGGGCGACTATGGCTACACCTTC.

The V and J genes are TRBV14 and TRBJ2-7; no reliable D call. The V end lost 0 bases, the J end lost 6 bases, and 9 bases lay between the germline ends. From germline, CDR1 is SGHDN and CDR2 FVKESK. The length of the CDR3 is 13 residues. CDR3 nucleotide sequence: TGTGCCAGCAGCCAAGATCTCCGGGTCGAGCAGTACTTC. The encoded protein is CASSQDLRVEQYF. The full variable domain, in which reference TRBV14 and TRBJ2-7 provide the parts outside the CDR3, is EAGVTQFPSHSVIEKGQTVTLRCDPISGHDNLYWYRRVMGKEIKFLLHFVKESKQDESGMPNNRFLAERTGGTYSTLKVQPAELEDSGVYFCASSQDLRVEQYFGPGTRLTVT.

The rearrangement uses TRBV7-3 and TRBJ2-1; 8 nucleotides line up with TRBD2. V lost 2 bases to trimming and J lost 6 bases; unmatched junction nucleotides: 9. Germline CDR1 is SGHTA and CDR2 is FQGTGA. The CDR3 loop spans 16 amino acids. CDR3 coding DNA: TGTGCCAGCAGCTTAGTATGGTCGGGGGGGAGCAATGAGCAGTTCTTC. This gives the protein CASSLVWSGGSNEQFF. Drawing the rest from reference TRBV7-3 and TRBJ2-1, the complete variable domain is GAGVSQTPSNKVTEKGKYVELRCDPISGHTALYWYRQSLGQGPEFLIYFQGTGAADDSGLPNDRFFAVRPEGSVSTLKIQRTERGDSAVYLCASSLVWSGGSNEQFFGPGTRLTVL.

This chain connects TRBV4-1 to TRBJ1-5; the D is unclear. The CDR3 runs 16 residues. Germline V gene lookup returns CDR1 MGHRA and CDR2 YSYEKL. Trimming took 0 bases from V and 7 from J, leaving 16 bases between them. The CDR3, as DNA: TGCGCCAGCAGCCAAGAAGTGGCGGGGTTTTTGCAGCCCCAGCATTTT. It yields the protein CASSQEVAGFLQPQHF.